These T cell receptor beta chains were read from a single sample in a study of early T cells in non-severe SARS-CoV-2 infection. From the 5' RACE reads, TCRdb called clonotypes with MiXCR, one entry per CDR3 protein. In the table there are over 55,000 distinct CDR3 sequences, less than 10% of which are singletons. Sequenced sample: whole blood. Receptors originate from an adult who was a healthcare worker with PCR-confirmed SARS-CoV-2 infection or an uninfected control (not recorded which). Each CDR3 is given with its conserved first and last residue. D genes are given only for firm matches. Size values are once, few and many counts, or a class for expanded clones, and some rows have none.

CDR3nt	CDR3aa	abundance	d_gene	v_gene	j_gene
TGTGCCAGCAGCCTCAGGGGCGGCACAGATACGCAGTATTTT	CASSLRGGTDTQYF	.	.	TRBV7-3	TRBJ2-3
TGTGCCAGCAGCGCCCTACAGGGGTACAATGAGCAGTTCTTC	CASSALQGYNEQFF	.	TRBD1	TRBV11-2	TRBJ2-1
TGTGCCAGCAGCGTGGGACGGGAGAACACTGAAGCTTTCTTT	CASSVGRENTEAFF	.	.	TRBV7-3	TRBJ1-1
TGTGCCAGCAGCTTAGGAGTGACGACGGAGAACACCGGGGAGCTGTTTTTT	CASSLGVTTENTGELFF	many	.	TRBV11-1	TRBJ2-2
TGTGCCAGCAGCCAATCGGACAGGAACACTGAAGCTTTCTTT	CASSQSDRNTEAFF	.	.	TRBV3-1	TRBJ1-1
TGTGCCAGCAGCCAAGAAGGGGCAAACATTCAGTACTTC	CASSQEGANIQYF	many	.	TRBV3-1	TRBJ2-4
TGTGCCATCAGTGAGTCGAACGGGGGGGACAATGAGCAGTTCTTC	CAISESNGGDNEQFF	many	TRBD2	TRBV10-3	TRBJ2-1
TGTGCCAGCAGCTTCGGCGGGGGCCTCAATGAGCAGTTCTTC	CASSFGGGLNEQFF	.	.	TRBV11-3	TRBJ2-1
TGTGCCAGCACCGAACGGGTCCGGGACAGGGAGGGCTACACCTTC	CASTERVRDREGYTF	few	TRBD1	TRBV5-6	TRBJ1-2
TGTGCCACCAGTGCCGGACAGTTGGGCTACACCTTC	CATSAGQLGYTF	many	.	TRBV24-1	TRBJ1-2
TGTGCCAGCAGCTTAGGGAGGACTAGCGGGGGTCTTGCCTCATACAATGAGCAGTTCTTC	CASSLGRTSGGLASYNEQFF	.	TRBD2	TRBV7-2	TRBJ2-1
TGTGCCACCAGCACGCCGTCGCCCCAAGATACGCAGTATTTT	CATSTPSPQDTQYF	few	.	TRBV15	TRBJ2-3
TGTGCCAGCAGTCGCACCGCAACTAATGAAAAACTGTTTTTT	CASSRTATNEKLFF	few	.	TRBV27	TRBJ1-4
TGTGCCAGCTCAACTACGGGACCGATCCAAGAGACCCAGTACTTC	CASSTTGPIQETQYF	few	.	TRBV18	TRBJ2-5
TGCGCCAGCAGCTTAGGACATTCCTATGGCTACACCTTC	CASSLGHSYGYTF	few	.	TRBV5-1	TRBJ1-2
TGTGCCAGCAGCCCCACCGGTGGGGGAGAGACCCAGTACTTC	CASSPTGGGETQYF	few	.	TRBV7-2	TRBJ2-5
TGTGCCAGCAGGGCCGGACAGTTCCAAGAGACCCAGTACTTC	CASRAGQFQETQYF	many	.	TRBV12-3/TRBV12-4	TRBJ2-5
TGTGCCAGCAGCTTATTGGGAAGCAATCAGCCCCAGCATTTT	CASSLLGSNQPQHF	many	.	TRBV7-9	TRBJ1-5
TGTGCCAGCAGCCAGACAGGGGACGGCTACACCTTC	CASSQTGDGYTF	.	TRBD1	TRBV3-1	TRBJ1-2
TGCGCCAGCAGCCAAGAAGACGTAGGAAATTCACCCCTCCACTTT	CASSQEDVGNSPLHF	.	.	TRBV4-1	TRBJ1-6
TGTGCCAGCAGTTTCTATGAAAAACTGTTTTTT	CASSFYEKLFF	.	.	TRBV12-3/TRBV12-4	TRBJ1-4
TGTGCCATCAGCGACGGGGGTACAAATACGCAGTATTTT	CAISDGGTNTQYF	many	.	TRBV10-3	TRBJ2-3
TGTGCCAGCAGTGGGGGGACAGACTATAATTCACCCCTCCACTTT	CASSGGTDYNSPLHF	.	TRBD1	TRBV6-1	TRBJ1-6
TGTGCCAGCAGCTCCATAGCGGGGGGCCGTACTAGCACAGATACGCAGTATTTT	CASSSIAGGRTSTDTQYF	.	TRBD2	TRBV7-3	TRBJ2-3
TGCGCCAGCAGCCAAGATTGGATTCCCGGGGCTGAAGCTTTCTTT	CASSQDWIPGAEAFF	few	.	TRBV4-1	TRBJ1-1
TGTGCCAGCAGTCCAGGGGCCCTCTATGGCTACACCTTC	CASSPGALYGYTF	once	.	TRBV12-3/TRBV12-4	TRBJ1-2
TGTGCCAGCAGTTTTGGGGGCGCGGAGACCCAGTACTTC	CASSFGGAETQYF	few	.	TRBV27	TRBJ2-5
TGTGCCAGCAGTTCCGGCAGGGGCAAAGAGACCCAGTACTTC	CASSSGRGKETQYF	.	.	TRBV12-3/TRBV12-4	TRBJ2-5
TGTGCCAGCAGCTTGGTTTCTGGCCTAGGAGGTGCAGATACGCAGTATTTT	CASSLVSGLGGADTQYF	many	.	TRBV7-8	TRBJ2-3
TGTGCCAGCAGTTTCCTCTCAGATACGCAGTATTTT	CASSFLSDTQYF	.	.	TRBV12-3/TRBV12-4	TRBJ2-3
TGTGCCAGCAGCACAGATTCAGGGCATGGCTACACCTTC	CASSTDSGHGYTF	.	.	TRBV9	TRBJ1-2
TGTGCCATCAAGCCGACGGAGGGGAATTCACCCCTCCACTTT	CAIKPTEGNSPLHF	few	.	TRBV10-3	TRBJ1-6
TGTGCCAGTAGTTTGTCAGGTCCTCAGCCCCAGCATTTT	CASSLSGPQPQHF	many	.	TRBV19	TRBJ1-5
TGTGCCAGCAGCTTAGACAGGGGCACTGAAGCTTTCTTT	CASSLDRGTEAFF	medium-sized	TRBD1	TRBV7-9	TRBJ1-1
TGTGCCAGCAGCTCGTCCCAGCTCGACACCGGGGAGCTGTTTTTT	CASSSSQLDTGELFF	many	.	TRBV7-2	TRBJ2-2
TGTGCCAGCAGCCCATCAGGGGGCCCTAATGAAAAACTGTTTTTT	CASSPSGGPNEKLFF	.	TRBD1	TRBV7-3	TRBJ1-4
TGTGCCAGCAGCCTAGGGACAGGGAACGGCTATAATTCACCCCTCCACTTT	CASSLGTGNGYNSPLHF	.	TRBD1	TRBV7-8	TRBJ1-6
TGTGCCAGCAGCTTAGCGCCGACAGGGAACACTGAAGCTTTCTTT	CASSLAPTGNTEAFF	many	.	TRBV11-1	TRBJ1-1
TGTGCCAGCAACAACCGCCCTTCGAACCGGGAGTTT	CASNNRPSNREF	many	.	TRBV28	TRBJ1-1
TGCGCCAGCAGCTTGAATTCAGGGATCGGGGGGACCCAGTACTTC	CASSLNSGIGGTQYF	.	.	TRBV5-1	TRBJ2-5
TGTGCCAGTAGCAACTCCCCCAATGAGCAGTTCTTC	CASSNSPNEQFF	many	.	TRBV19	TRBJ2-1
TGCGCCAGCAGCTTGGCCACGGGGGGGCCAGGCAATGAGCAGTTCTTC	CASSLATGGPGNEQFF	few	TRBD2	TRBV5-1	TRBJ2-1
TGTGCCAGCATCTCTGGTTACAATGAGCAGTTCTTC	CASISGYNEQFF	many	.	TRBV6-1	TRBJ2-1
TGTGCCAGCAGCTTATTTCACGGGGACACTGAAGCTTTCTTT	CASSLFHGDTEAFF	many	.	TRBV7-2	TRBJ1-1
TGTGCCAGCAGCCCAGGGGGTATAAGGGATCAGCCCCAGCATTTT	CASSPGGIRDQPQHF	many	TRBD1	TRBV7-9	TRBJ1-5
TGTGCCAGCTCACCGGGACAGGCGAACTATGGCTACACCTTC	CASSPGQANYGYTF	.	TRBD1	TRBV18	TRBJ1-2
TGTGCCAGCAGCCTGACAAGTAGCAATCAGCCCCAGCATTTT	CASSLTSSNQPQHF	.	.	TRBV7-2	TRBJ1-5
TGTGCCACCAGTGATTTGGAATTCAGTGGCTACACCTTC	CATSDLEFSGYTF	.	.	TRBV24-1	TRBJ1-2
TGTGCCAGCAGCGGGGACAGGTACAAAAACATTCAGTACTTC	CASSGDRYKNIQYF	few	TRBD1	TRBV5-4	TRBJ2-4
TGTGCCAGCAGCCCCCCGTTCGAGAAAAGCACAGATACGCAGTATTTT	CASSPPFEKSTDTQYF	few	.	TRBV5-4	TRBJ2-3
TGTGCCAGCAGCCCTAGGGGGGCCGCGGCAGATACGCAGTATTTT	CASSPRGAAADTQYF	many	.	TRBV7-6	TRBJ2-3
TGCACCGGCGGGGAACCGGGTGCTGAAGCTTTCTTT	CTGGEPGAEAFF	.	.	TRBV29-1	TRBJ1-1
TGTGCCAGCAGTGATGATAAGGGATACGGCAATCAGCCCCAGCATTTT	CASSDDKGYGNQPQHF	.	.	TRBV2	TRBJ1-5
TGCGCCAGCAGCTTGGTAGCGGGGGCGACAGATACGCAGTATTTT	CASSLVAGATDTQYF	few	TRBD2	TRBV5-1	TRBJ2-3
TGTGCCAGCACCTTGACACCCGAGAACACTGAAGCTTTCTTT	CASTLTPENTEAFF	few	.	TRBV18	TRBJ1-1
TGTGCCAGCAGCCCCCCCCGCGGGGGGGAGAAGGAGACCCAGTACTTC	CASSPPRGGEKETQYF	many	TRBD2	TRBV5-4	TRBJ2-5
TGCAGCTCTGGGGGGGGGCTCAATGAGCAGTTCTTC	CSSGGGLNEQFF	many	.	TRBV29-1	TRBJ2-1